The 20 T cell receptor beta chains listed next were all sequenced from one sample in a study of B cell selection in AIRE deficiency. Measured with immunoSEQ multiplex PCR; TCRdb has only the in-frame clones, and not every one. The sample shows fewer than 25,000 clones, around 97% of them seen only once. The sorted conventional CD4 T cells were gated as CD4+CD127+. Material for sequencing was conventional CD4+ T cells sorted from PBMCs. The receptors stem from a human donor with AIRE deficiency.

The chain joins TRBV11-3 to TRBJ1-6, with D uncertain. The germline gives CDR1 SGHNT, CDR2 YENEEA. The CDR3 consists of 12 residues. V was shortened by 4 bases and J by 2 bases, with 0 bases between the two germline ends. DNA for the CDR3: TGTGCCAGCAGCTCCTATAATTCACCCCTCCACTTT. Translating it yields CASSSYNSPLHF.

This chain links TRBV30 with TRBJ1-5; D is unclear. CDR1 and CDR2 (germline): GTSNPN, SVGIG (reference sequence). Trimming removed 3 bases at V and 10 bases at J, with 16 bases between. The CDR3 length is 13 residues. CDR3 residues: CAWSIDTHRPQHF. The CDR3 nucleotides are TGTGCCTGGAGCATCGACACCCATAGACCCCAGCATTTT.

The gene calls are TRBV27 and TRBJ1-1, with D possibly being TRBD1 (5 bases). The CDR3 extends over 13 amino acids. The germline V and J ends were trimmed by 0 bases and 4 bases, with 6 bases remaining between them. Germline V gives CDR1 MNHEY, CDR2 SMNVEV (reference sequence). The CDR3 is CASSLSQGTEAFF. The CDR3 nucleotides read TGTGCCAGCAGTTTATCCCAGGGCACTGAAGCTTTCTTT.

The chain joins TRBV19 to TRBJ1-6; 7 nucleotides match TRBD1. The germline gives CDR1 LNHDA, CDR2 SQIVND (reference sequence). J lost 7 bases, V lost 7 bases, and 10 bases had no gene match. The CDR3 spans 15 residues. The chain's CDR3 is CASMRTGTDNSPLHF. The CDR3 DNA reads TGTGCCAGTATGCGGACCGGGACAGACAATTCACCCCTCCACTTT. The full variable domain, in which reference TRBV19 and TRBJ1-6 provide the parts outside the CDR3, is DGGITQSPKYLFRKEGQNVTLSCEQNLNHDAMYWYRQDPGQGLRLIYYSQIVNDFQKGDIAEGYSVSREKKESFPLTVTSAQKNPTAFYLCASMRTGTDNSPLHFGNGTRLTVT.

This chain links TRBV18 with TRBJ2-3; D remains ambiguous. V was pared by 3 bases and J by 0 bases, with 4 bases between. CDR1 is KGHSH and CDR2 is LQKENI in the germline V gene. CDR3 length: 13 amino acids. The CDR3 here is CASSPLSTDTQYF. CDR3 DNA sequence: TGTGCCAGCTCACCCCTTAGCACAGATACGCAGTATTTT.

This chain uses TRBV5-1 with TRBJ2-7; 10 positions agree with TRBD2. Germline V gene data show CDR1 as SGHRS and CDR2 as YFSETQ. Trimming cost V 3 bases and J 0 bases; bases outside gene matches: 15. This CDR3 is built from 19 residues. The CDR3: CASSSSSGTSALRSYEQYF. In DNA, the CDR3 is TGCGCCAGCAGCTCTAGCTCCGGGACTAGCGCCCTTCGCTCCTACGAGCAGTACTTC.

The chain has TRBV7-2 and TRBJ2-7; no definite D call. The CDR3 extends over 15 amino acids. CDR1 and CDR2 (germline): SGHTA, FQGNSA. V lost 5 bases and J 0 bases, leaving 14 bases between the germline ends. The CDR3 protein is CASSPIWQTSYEQYF. As DNA, the CDR3 is TGTGCCAGCAGCCCGATTTGGCAGACCTCCTACGAGCAGTACTTC.

This chain joins TRBV10-3 and TRBJ2-3, with 11 bases fitting TRBD2. V was clipped by 10 bases and J by 2 bases; unmatched bases: 17. Germline V lookup: CDR1 ENHRY, CDR2 SYGVKD. The CDR3 covers 18 residues. CDR3 coding DNA: TGTGCCACCGGACAGGGAATTAGACTAGCGGGACTCACAGATACGCAGTATTTT. Translating gives CATGQGIRLAGLTDTQYF.

This clone was seen just once. The gene calls are TRBV14 and TRBJ1-2; D not resolved. There are 13 residues in the CDR3. Germline CDR1 and CDR2: SGHDN and FVKESK. Trimming shortened V by 4 bases and J by 0 bases, and 6 bases separated the two germline ends. The CDR3 region has the DNA TGTGCCAGCAGCCGGGAACCTAACTATGGCTACACCTTC. Its protein product is CASSREPNYGYTF.

The rearrangement joins TRBV7-8 to TRBJ1-2; the D gene is possibly TRBD1 (5 bases). Germline V gene lookup returns CDR1 SGHVS and CDR2 FQNEAQ. V lost 2 bases to trimming and J lost 7 bases, with 11 bases between them. This CDR3 contains 13 residues. The CDR3 DNA is TGTGCCAGCAGCTTAACCCTCGGGGCTGGCTACACCTTC. As protein: CASSLTLGAGYTF.

The chain is built from TRBV30 and TRBJ2-1; weak D call: TRBD1 (6 bases). The CDR3 loop spans 15 amino acids. Germline V gives CDR1 GTSNPN, CDR2 SVGIG (reference sequence). Trimming cost V 3 bases and J 3 bases, with 15 bases left between them. The CDR3 is CAWRGQTRGYNEQFF. DNA of the CDR3: TGTGCCTGGAGAGGACAGACCAGGGGCTACAATGAGCAGTTCTTC.

V usage is TRBV7-2 and J usage is TRBJ2-5, with D perhaps matching TRBD2 (6 bases). The V and J ends lost 5 bases and 5 bases respectively, with 18 bases between them. The CDR3 is 15 residues long. Germline values: CDR1 SGHTA, CDR2 FQGNSA. The CDR3 DNA is TGTGCCAGCAGCACGTTTCAGGTTGGAGGGGAGACCCAGTACTTC. Its translation: CASSTFQVGGETQYF. The whole variable domain, remainder taken from reference TRBV7-2 and TRBJ2-5, is GAGVSQSPSNKVTEKGKDVELRCDPISGHTALYWYRQSLGQGLEFLIYFQGNSAPDKSGLPSDRFSAERTGGSVSTLTIQRTQQEDSAVYLCASSTFQVGGETQYFGPGTRLLVL.

The genes are TRBV28 and TRBJ1-2, with 8 bases fitting TRBD1. The trim removed 3 bases at V and 4 bases at J, leaving 10 bases unmatched. The CDR3 consists of 16 residues. Germline assignment: CDR1 MDHEN and CDR2 SYDVKM. The chain's CDR3 is CASSFLSRGLGYGYTF. CDR3 DNA: TGTGCCAGCAGTTTCCTCTCCAGGGGGCTAGGCTATGGCTACACCTTC.

V and J are TRBV11-1 and TRBJ2-1, with 7 bases that match TRBD2. Germline lookup yields CDR1 SGHAT and CDR2 FQDESV (reference sequence). V shed 2 bases, J shed 0 bases, and the junction held 13 bases outside the gene matches. This CDR3 has 19 residues. The CDR3 spells CASSLPGGSGPSSYNEQFF. The CDR3 DNA follows: TGTGCCAGCAGCTTACCTGGGGGTAGCGGGCCTAGCTCCTACAATGAGCAGTTCTTC.

This clone was found once. V gene TRBV11-2 combines with J gene TRBJ1-5; 9 bases agree with TRBD1. The ends lost 6 bases at V and 3 bases at J; junction bases unmatched: 3. The CDR3 extends over 14 amino acids. CDR1 SGHAT and CDR2 FQNNGV come from the germline V gene. This CDR3 is CASSRTGDNQPQHF. The CDR3 DNA is TGTGCCAGCAGTAGGACAGGGGACAATCAGCCCCAGCATTTT.

The chain links TRBV4-2 to TRBJ2-3; D is unclear. CDR1 is LGHNA and CDR2 is YNFKEQ in the germline V gene. The CDR3 length is 16 residues. V lost 3 bases to trimming and J lost 3 bases, with 16 bases between them. The CDR3 nucleotides read TGTGCCAGCAGCCATGATTCCCTTGGGTCAACAGATACGCAGTATTTT. Its translation: CASSHDSLGSTDTQYF.

The CDR3 loop reads CASSERGIWGPGTQYF. CDR3 nucleotide sequence: TGTGCCAGCAGTGAAAGGGGGATTTGGGGGCCAGGTACGCAGTATTTT. The chain joins TRBV6-1 to TRBJ2-3; D may be TRBD1 (6 bases). Trimming shortened V by 2 bases and J by 8 bases, and 20 bases separated the two germline ends. Per germline, CDR1 MNHNS and CDR2 SASEGT. This CDR3 contains 16 residues.

The chain employs TRBV6-1 and TRBJ2-1; a possible D gene is TRBD2 (6 bases). CDR3 size: 15 residues. Germline values: CDR1 MNHNS, CDR2 SASEGT. Trimming stripped 5 bases from V and 7 bases from J, with 18 bases between. In DNA form, the CDR3 reads TGTGCCAGCAGTCGACCCGGACTACTACAAAATGAGCAGTTCTTC. It encodes CASSRPGLLQNEQFF.

The rearrangement joins TRBV27 to TRBJ1-1, with a possible D match to TRBD1 (6 bases). Germline values: CDR1 MNHEY, CDR2 SMNVEV (reference sequence). The CDR3 length is 15 residues. The V gene lost 6 bases and the J gene lost 3 bases, with 17 bases spanning the gap. The CDR3 bases are TGTGCCAGCAGCCCAAGGAGGGGGTCGGACACTGAAGCTTTCTTT. Its translation is CASSPRRGSDTEAFF.

CDR3: CASSYRQQGMIPYEQYF. CDR3 nucleotides: TGTGCCAGCAGCTACAGACAACAGGGGATGATCCCATACGAGCAGTACTTC. This rearrangement joins TRBV11-2 to TRBJ2-7; TRBD1 aligns across 7 bases. The CDR3 has 17 residues. The V gene end was trimmed by 4 bases and the J gene end by 4 bases; junction bases not matched to a gene: 16. Germline V CDR1 and CDR2: SGHAT, FQNNGV.